This is a list of T cell receptor beta chains from one sample in a study of cytotoxic CD8 clonotypes in ibrutinib-treated CLL. Some clones are missing from TCRdb's copy, which holds only in-frame ones; the method was immunoSEQ multiplex PCR. The sample shows roughly 170,000 clones, roughly four fifths of them seen only once. The material sequenced was PBMCs, taken after 24 months of ibrutinib treatment. The receptors originated from a human donor with chronic lymphocytic leukemia. Both conserved end residues are part of each CDR3. D genes are given only for firm matches. Clone size is not always given. Where it is, it says once, few, many or a class for expanded clones.

j_call	d_call	clone_size	v_call	cdr3_aa	cdr3_nt
TRBJ2-5	-	-	TRBV21-1	CASRSAGEPDSQETQYF	TGTGCCAGCCGGTCGGCAGGGGAACCGGACTCCCAAGAGACCCAGTACTTC
TRBJ1-1	TRBD1	-	TRBV5-4	CASSPATGSHTEAFF	TGTGCCAGCAGCCCAGCGACAGGGAGTCACACTGAAGCTTTCTTT
TRBJ2-3	TRBD2	-	TRBV4-3	CASRLAAHASTDTQYF	TGCGCCTCAAGACTAGCGGCGCACGCTAGCACAGATACGCAGTATTTT
TRBJ1-2	-	-	TRBV6-4	CASSDSNTGRYGYTF	TGTGCCAGCAGTGACTCGAATACAGGGCGCTATGGCTACACCTTC
TRBJ1-6	-	-	TRBV12-5	CASDLGVLSSYNSPLHF	TGTGCTAGTGACCTGGGGGTTTTGAGCTCCTATAATTCACCCCTCCACTTT
TRBJ1-1	-	-	TRBV7-3	CASSPQGLSNTEAFF	TGTGCCAGCAGCCCCCAGGGGCTATCAAACACTGAAGCTTTCTTT
TRBJ1-3	-	-	TRBV28	CASSPPQRNTIYF	TGTGCCAGCAGTCCCCCCCAGAGAAACACCATATATTTT
TRBJ1-5	-	-	TRBV6-6	CASSVGISNQPQHF	TGTGCCAGCAGTGTAGGAATTAGCAATCAGCCCCAGCATTTT
TRBJ1-5	-	-	TRBV30	CAWSVRGLGGNQPQHF	TGTGCCTGGAGTGTACGGGGCCTCGGGGGCAATCAGCCCCAGCATTTT
TRBJ2-1	TRBD1	-	TRBV15	CATGTGFYNEQFF	TGTGCCACTGGGACAGGGTTCTACAATGAGCAGTTCTTC
TRBJ2-1	-	-	TRBV6-6	CASSYEGYNEQFF	TGTGCCAGCAGTTACGAGGGTTACAATGAGCAGTTCTTC
TRBJ1-1	-	-	TRBV6-5	CASSYSTRDPNTEAFF	TGTGCCAGCAGTTACTCGACAAGGGACCCGAACACTGAAGCTTTCTTT
TRBJ2-1	-	few	TRBV28	CASSVTVSYNEQFF	TGTGCCAGCAGTGTAACTGTCTCCTACAATGAGCAGTTCTTC
TRBJ2-5	TRBD2	-	TRBV2	CASRLGASGRKETQYF	TGTGCCAGCAGACTAGGGGCTAGCGGGAGGAAAGAGACCCAGTACTTC
TRBJ2-1	-	-	TRBV5-1	CASSTTWQGSYEQFF	TGCGCCAGCAGCACTACATGGCAGGGGAGCTATGAGCAGTTCTTC
TRBJ2-3	-	-	TRBV28	CASSGLGGSTDTQYF	TGTGCCAGCAGTGGGTTGGGCGGGAGCACAGATACGCAGTATTTT
TRBJ2-5	TRBD1	few	TRBV18	CASSESGTVTQYF	TGTGCCAGCTCAGAGTCCGGGACAGTAACCCAGTACTTC
TRBJ1-3	TRBD1	once	TRBV5-4	CASSLERTGAGNTIYF	TGTGCCAGCAGCTTGGAACGGACAGGGGCTGGAAACACCATATATTTT
TRBJ1-3	TRBD1	-	TRBV5-1	CASTPGGSGNTIYF	TGCGCCAGCACTCCAGGGGGCTCTGGAAACACCATATATTTT
TRBJ2-5	-	few	TRBV6-6	CASSYSPNQETQYF	TGTGCCAGCAGTTACTCTCCCAACCAAGAGACCCAGTACTTC
TRBJ1-3	-	-	TRBV6-5	CASSYRGLSSGNTIYF	TGTGCCAGCAGTTACCGGGGGTTGAGCTCTGGAAACACCATATATTTT
TRBJ2-1	TRBD2	-	TRBV6-6	CASSSPGLAGVYEQFF	TGTGCCAGCAGTTCCCCCGGACTAGCGGGAGTCTATGAGCAGTTCTTC
TRBJ2-3	TRBD2	-	TRBV7-8	CASSSQVAGPLDTQYF	TGTGCCAGCAGCTCCCAGGTAGCGGGCCCTTTAGATACGCAGTATTTT
TRBJ2-5	TRBD2	-	TRBV5-6	CASSLGTSGITWYF	TGTGCCAGCAGCTTGGGTACTAGCGGAATAACGTGGTACTTC
TRBJ1-4	TRBD1	-	TRBV19	CASSRDRWNEKLFF	TGTGCCAGTAGCCGGGACAGGTGGAATGAAAAACTGTTTTTT